These T cell receptor beta chains were read from a single sample in a study of radiotherapy plus CTLA-4 blockade in lung cancer. Assay used: immunoSEQ multiplex PCR; TCRdb lists only in-frame clones, some missing. Among tens of thousands of clones listed, 70% to 75% were seen once. The specimen was peripheral blood, collected from a patient treated with radiotherapy plus ipilimumab. The receptor source for this set is a human donor with non-small cell lung cancer whose response to radiotherapy plus ipilimumab could not be evaluated. Each CDR3 is given with its conserved first and last residue. D genes are given only for firm matches. Some rows mark clone size as missing; the rest say once, few, many or name a class of expanded clone.

v_call	j_call	clone_size	d_call	cdr3_nt	cdr3_aa
TRBV4-2	TRBJ2-3	NA	NA	TGTGCCAGCAGCCAAGAAACACCCTCCACAGATACGCAGTATTTT	CASSQETPSTDTQYF
TRBV9	TRBJ2-1	NA	TRBD2	TGTGCCAGCAGCGTAGCGGCTAGCGGATCGAGGAATGAGCAGTTCTTC	CASSVAASGSRNEQFF
TRBV4-3	TRBJ2-7	NA	TRBD2	TGCGCCAGCAGCCAATGGGCTAGCGGGAGTGAGGAGCAGTACTTC	CASSQWASGSEEQYF
TRBV11-2	TRBJ2-7	NA	NA	TGTGCCAGCAGCGCTCGACATAGGAAATCCTACGAGCAGTACTTC	CASSARHRKSYEQYF
TRBV5-4	TRBJ2-7	NA	TRBD1	TGTGCCAGCAGCTCAGGGGGTAATCCCTACGAGCAGTACTTC	CASSSGGNPYEQYF
TRBV6-1	TRBJ1-2	NA	TRBD1	TGTGCCAGCAGTAACAGGGGCGGCTATGGCTACACCTTC	CASSNRGGYGYTF
TRBV7-8	TRBJ2-3	NA	NA	TGTGCCAGCAGCCAGAAGGGGGTCAGCACAGATACGCAGTATTTT	CASSQKGVSTDTQYF
TRBV21-1	TRBJ2-7	NA	NA	TGTGCCAGCAGTTGGACTAGCGCCTACGCCTACGAGCAGTACTTC	CASSWTSAYAYEQYF
TRBV7-3	TRBJ2-2	NA	TRBD1	TGTGCCAGCGGCACAGGGGGTAGTACCGGGGAGCTGTTTTTT	CASGTGGSTGELFF
TRBV27	TRBJ1-5	few	NA	TGTGCCAGCAGTTCGACTTCCGCCAATCAGCCCCAGCATTTT	CASSSTSANQPQHF
TRBV7-2	TRBJ2-4	NA	NA	TGTGCCAGCAGCTTGCTAAACCAAAACATTCAGTACTTC	CASSLLNQNIQYF
TRBV7-2	TRBJ1-2	NA	NA	TGTGCCAGCAGTGGACAGACGAACGGCTACACCTTC	CASSGQTNGYTF
TRBV7-9	TRBJ2-7	few	NA	TGTGCCAGCCTACCTGTGCGTACGACTATCCACGAGCAGTACTTC	CASLPVRTTIHEQYF
TRBV7-9	TRBJ2-3	NA	TRBD2	TGTGCCAGCAGCCCCGGGAGGGGCGGTAGCACAGATACGCAGTATTTT	CASSPGRGGSTDTQYF
TRBV7-9	TRBJ2-5	few	TRBD2	TGTGCCAGCAGCCAAGGTGGCGGGGGAGAGACCCAGTACTTC	CASSQGGGGETQYF
TRBV7-8	TRBJ2-2	NA	TRBD1	TGTGCCAGCAGCTTACTGGACAGGGTCGGCGGGGAGCTGTTTTTT	CASSLLDRVGGELFF
TRBV19	TRBJ1-4	NA	TRBD1	TGTGCCAGTAGTCCTGGACAGGGTGTTACTAATGAAAAACTGTTTTTT	CASSPGQGVTNEKLFF
TRBV11-2	TRBJ2-7	NA	NA	TGTGCCAGCAGCTTAGTTTCACTAGGACCCTACGAGCAGTACTTC	CASSLVSLGPYEQYF
TRBV10-3	TRBJ2-5	NA	TRBD1	TGTGCCATCGGTATGGGACAGGACCAAGAGACCCAGTACTTC	CAIGMGQDQETQYF
TRBV27	TRBJ1-2	NA	NA	TGTGCCAGCAGTCCTCGACAGGCAACAAGCTACACCTTC	CASSPRQATSYTF
TRBV4-3	TRBJ2-1	NA	TRBD1	TGCGCCAGCAGCCAAGGACAGGGGTATTACAATGAGCAGTTCTTC	CASSQGQGYYNEQFF
TRBV10-3	TRBJ2-7	NA	TRBD1	TGTGCCATCAGTGCAAATATCGGGACAGTGCTCTACGAGCAGTACTTC	CAISANIGTVLYEQYF
TRBV28	TRBJ2-7	NA	TRBD2	TGTGCCTGTAAACTAGCGGGCTCCTACGAGCAGTACTTC	CACKLAGSYEQYF
TRBV7-9	TRBJ2-1	NA	NA	TGTGCCAGCAGGGGCCCTCTGAATGAGCAGTTCTTC	CASRGPLNEQFF
TRBV6-5	TRBJ2-5	NA	TRBD1	TGTGCCAGCAGTAGACGACAGGGGGCATGGGAGACCCAGTACTTC	CASSRRQGAWETQYF
TRBV30	TRBJ1-3	NA	NA	TGTGCCTGGAGTACCAAGGGTACGGGGGGAAACACCATATATTTT	CAWSTKGTGGNTIYF
TRBV14	TRBJ2-1	NA	TRBD1	TGTGCCAGCAGCCCATATGACAGGGGGTTGTTCTTC	CASSPYDRGLFF
TRBV5-6	TRBJ2-3	NA	TRBD2	TGTGCCAGCAGCTCTACGACTAGCGGGAAGCCGTATTTT	CASSSTTSGKPYF
TRBV30	TRBJ1-5	NA	TRBD1	TGTGCCTGGACGACAGGGTGTCAGCCCCAGCATTTT	CAWTTGCQPQHF
TRBV12-5	TRBJ2-1	once	NA	TGTGCTAGTGGTTTGTCGCGCGGTCATGAGCAGTTCTTC	CASGLSRGHEQFF
TRBV19	TRBJ1-1	NA	TRBD1	TGTTGCAAACACCGGGACAGGGAGAAAGTCACTGAAGCTTTCTTT	CCKHRDREKVTEAFF
TRBV7-9	TRBJ2-3	NA	TRBD2	TGTGCCAGCAGCTTACTTTCGGCGGGAGGCGCAGATACGCAGTATTTT	CASSLLSAGGADTQYF
TRBV6-6	TRBJ2-1	NA	TRBD2	TGTGCCAGCAGTTACGGGGGACTAGCTGGCAATGAGCAGTTCTTC	CASSYGGLAGNEQFF
TRBV4-3	TRBJ1-4	NA	NA	TGCGCCAGCAGCCAAGAATTTCCAGGGACAACTAATGAAAAACTGTTTTTT	CASSQEFPGTTNEKLFF
TRBV4-1	TRBJ2-7	once	TRBD1	TGCGCCAGCAGCCAAGACGGGACAGAGTCCGACGAGCAGTACTTC	CASSQDGTESDEQYF
TRBV15	TRBJ2-5	NA	TRBD2	TGTGCCACCAGCAGAGGACTAGCGGGCCAAGAGACCCAGTACTTC	CATSRGLAGQETQYF
TRBV28	TRBJ2-2	NA	NA	TGTGCCAGCAGTTTACCCTCTCTAGTCGGGGAGCTGTTTTTT	CASSLPSLVGELFF
TRBV6-6	TRBJ2-7	NA	NA	TGTGCCAGCAGCCCCTGGACTGGCGGGTACTCCTACGAGCAGTACTTC	CASSPWTGGYSYEQYF
TRBV6-5	TRBJ2-5	once	TRBD2	TGTGCCAGCAGTCGGGACTATGCGGGAGAGACCCAGTACTTC	CASSRDYAGETQYF
TRBV9	TRBJ2-3	NA	NA	TGTGCCAGCAGCGTGGGAGGAGTAGAAATCACAGATACGCAGTATTTT	CASSVGGVEITDTQYF
TRBV10-2	TRBJ1-2	NA	NA	TGCGCCAGCAGGGGGGGGGCTAGGATCGGCTACACCTTC	CASRGGARIGYTF
TRBV29-1	TRBJ1-4	NA	TRBD1	TGCAGCGTTGAGGGGACAGGGATCGGAAAAACTGTTTTT	CSVEGTGIGKTVF
TRBV7-9	TRBJ1-5	few	TRBD1	TGTGCCAGCAGCCCAACCGGGACAGGGGGAAAAAAGGGTCAGCCCCAGCATTTT	CASSPTGTGGKKGQPQHF
TRBV6-6	TRBJ2-1	NA	TRBD2	TGTGCCAGCAGTAAGGGACTAGGGTCTTACAATGAGCAGTTCTTC	CASSKGLGSYNEQFF
TRBV5-4	TRBJ1-2	NA	NA	TGTGCCAGCAGCTTGGATGCAGGGCTTAGCGGCTACACCTTC	CASSLDAGLSGYTF
TRBV5-1	TRBJ2-1	once	TRBD1	TGCGCCAGCAGCTTGGCCGGACAGGGTGGCAATGAGCAGTTCTTC	CASSLAGQGGNEQFF
TRBV6-9	TRBJ2-3	NA	NA	TGTGCCAGCAGTTATTTGGCCAAACCTAGCACAGATACGCAGTATTTT	CASSYLAKPSTDTQYF
TRBV28	TRBJ1-4	medium-sized	TRBD1	TGTGCCAGCAGTTCCGGGACAGGGACTGAAAAACTGTTTTTT	CASSSGTGTEKLFF
TRBV5-4	TRBJ2-5	NA	NA	TGTGCCAGCAGCCGGGGCGCGGGACGCTTCCAAGAGACCCAGTACTTC	CASSRGAGRFQETQYF
TRBV5-4	TRBJ2-7	NA	TRBD1	TGTGCCAGCAGCCCTTGGACAGGGAACCAAAACGAGCAGTACTTC	CASSPWTGNQNEQYF
TRBV27	TRBJ1-2	NA	NA	TGTGCCAGCAGTTTACAGGGGAGTTATGGCTACACCTTC	CASSLQGSYGYTF